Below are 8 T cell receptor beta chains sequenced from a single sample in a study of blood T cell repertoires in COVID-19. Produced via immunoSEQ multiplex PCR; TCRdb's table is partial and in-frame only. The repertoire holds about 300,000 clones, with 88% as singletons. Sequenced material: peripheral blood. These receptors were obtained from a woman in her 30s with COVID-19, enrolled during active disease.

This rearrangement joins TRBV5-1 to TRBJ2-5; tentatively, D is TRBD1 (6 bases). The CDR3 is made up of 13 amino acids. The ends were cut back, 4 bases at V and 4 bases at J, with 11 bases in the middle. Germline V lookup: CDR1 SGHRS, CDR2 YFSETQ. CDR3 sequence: CASSTGLRETQYF. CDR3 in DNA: TGCGCCAGCAGCACAGGGTTACGAGAGACCCAGTACTTC.

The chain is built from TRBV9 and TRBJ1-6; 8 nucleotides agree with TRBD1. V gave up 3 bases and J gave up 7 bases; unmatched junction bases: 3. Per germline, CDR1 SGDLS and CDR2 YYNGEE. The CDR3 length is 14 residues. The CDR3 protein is CASSATGGNSPLHF. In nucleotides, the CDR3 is TGTGCCAGCAGCGCAACAGGGGGGAATTCACCCCTCCACTTT.

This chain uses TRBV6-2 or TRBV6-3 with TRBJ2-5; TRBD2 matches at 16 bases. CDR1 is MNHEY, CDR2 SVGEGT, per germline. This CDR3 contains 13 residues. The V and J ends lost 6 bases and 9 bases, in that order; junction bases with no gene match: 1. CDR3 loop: CASSGTSGGAQYF. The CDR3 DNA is TGTGCCAGCAGCGGGACTAGCGGGGGGGCCCAGTACTTC.

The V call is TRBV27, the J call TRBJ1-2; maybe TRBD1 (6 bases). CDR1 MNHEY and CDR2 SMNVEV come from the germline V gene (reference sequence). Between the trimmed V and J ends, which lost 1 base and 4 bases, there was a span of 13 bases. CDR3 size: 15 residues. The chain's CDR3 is CASSLYRGAGYGYTF. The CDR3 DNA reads TGTGCCAGCAGTTTATATCGGGGGGCGGGCTATGGCTACACCTTC.

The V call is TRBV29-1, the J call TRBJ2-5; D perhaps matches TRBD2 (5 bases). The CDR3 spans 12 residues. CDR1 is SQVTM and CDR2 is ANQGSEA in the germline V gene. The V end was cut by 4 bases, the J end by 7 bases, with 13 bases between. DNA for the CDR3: TGCAGCGTTGTTCCGCTTGAGGGGACCCAGTACTTC. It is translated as CSVVPLEGTQYF.

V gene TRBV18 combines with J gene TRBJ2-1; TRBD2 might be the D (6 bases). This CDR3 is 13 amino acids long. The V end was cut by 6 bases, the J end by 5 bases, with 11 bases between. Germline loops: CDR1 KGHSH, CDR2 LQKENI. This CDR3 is CASSEGLDNEQFF. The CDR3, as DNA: TGTGCCAGCTCGGAGGGACTTGACAATGAGCAGTTCTTC.

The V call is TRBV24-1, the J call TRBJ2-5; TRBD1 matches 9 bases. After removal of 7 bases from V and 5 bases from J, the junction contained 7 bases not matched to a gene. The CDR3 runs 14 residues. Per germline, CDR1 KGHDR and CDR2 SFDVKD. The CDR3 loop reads CATSSDRGNETQYF. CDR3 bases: TGTGCCACCAGCTCGGACAGGGGAAACGAGACCCAGTACTTC.

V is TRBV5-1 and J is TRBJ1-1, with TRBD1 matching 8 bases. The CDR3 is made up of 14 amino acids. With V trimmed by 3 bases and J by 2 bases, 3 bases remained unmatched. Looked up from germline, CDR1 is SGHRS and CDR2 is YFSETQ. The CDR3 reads CASSYTGGNTEAFF. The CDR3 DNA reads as TGCGCCAGCAGCTATACAGGGGGTAACACTGAAGCTTTCTTT.